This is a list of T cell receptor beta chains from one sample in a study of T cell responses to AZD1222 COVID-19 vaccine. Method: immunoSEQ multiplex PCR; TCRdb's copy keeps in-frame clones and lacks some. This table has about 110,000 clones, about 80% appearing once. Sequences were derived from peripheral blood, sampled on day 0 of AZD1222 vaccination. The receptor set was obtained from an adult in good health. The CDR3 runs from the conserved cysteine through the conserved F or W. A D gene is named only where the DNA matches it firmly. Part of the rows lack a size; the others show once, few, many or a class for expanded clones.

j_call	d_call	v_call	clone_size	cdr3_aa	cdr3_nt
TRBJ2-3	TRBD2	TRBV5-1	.	CASSPTSGTDTQYF	TGCGCCAGCAGCCCGACTAGCGGCACAGATACGCAGTATTTT
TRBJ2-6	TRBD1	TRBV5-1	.	CASSSQGAGGANVLTF	TGCGCCAGCAGCTCACAGGGGGCTGGAGGGGCCAACGTCCTGACTTTC
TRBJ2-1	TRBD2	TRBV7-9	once	CASSLSGGADNEQFF	TGTGCCAGCAGCTTGAGCGGGGGGGCTGACAATGAGCAGTTCTTC
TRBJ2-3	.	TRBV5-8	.	CASSNTGTLGDTQYF	TGTGCCAGCAGCAATACCGGGACGTTAGGAGATACGCAGTATTTT
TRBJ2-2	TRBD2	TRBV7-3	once	CASSPRRGGVTGELFF	TGTGCCAGCAGCCCGAGGCGCGGGGGAGTCACCGGGGAGCTGTTTTTT
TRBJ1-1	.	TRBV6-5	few	CASSTGRLRAFF	TGTGCCAGCAGTACAGGACGGCTGCGAGCTTTCTTT
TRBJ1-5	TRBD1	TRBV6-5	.	CASSYRTGSNQPQHF	TGTGCCAGCAGTTACCGGACAGGATCTAATCAGCCCCAGCATTTT
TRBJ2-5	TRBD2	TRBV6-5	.	CASRLSGVQETQYF	TGTGCCAGCAGACTTAGCGGGGTCCAAGAGACCCAGTACTTC
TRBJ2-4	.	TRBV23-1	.	CASSQSTLPPLAKNIQYF	TGCGCCAGCAGTCAATCGACTCTTCCTCCGCTAGCCAAAAACATTCAGTACTTC
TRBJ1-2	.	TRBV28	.	CASSLHSRGYGYTF	TGTGCCAGCAGTTTACACTCAAGGGGCTATGGCTACACCTTC
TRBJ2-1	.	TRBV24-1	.	CATSDSNSGEGFF	TGTGCCACCAGTGACTCAAACTCAGGGGAGGGGTTCTTC
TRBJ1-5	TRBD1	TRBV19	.	CASSRAQTGGGNQPQHF	TGTGCCAGTAGTCGAGCTCAAACAGGGGGCGGCAATCAGCCCCAGCATTTT
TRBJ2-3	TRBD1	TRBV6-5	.	CASSYSGGRTDTQYF	TGTGCCAGCAGTTACTCAGGGGGCAGGACAGATACGCAGTATTTT
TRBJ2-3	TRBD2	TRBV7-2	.	CASSPYLAGGSTDTQYF	TGTGCCAGCAGCCCCTACCTAGCGGGGGGGAGCACAGATACGCAGTATTTT
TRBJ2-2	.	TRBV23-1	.	CASSHSRRGQVTGELFF	TGCGCCAGCAGTCATTCCCGTCGGGGGCAGGTGACCGGGGAGCTGTTTTTT
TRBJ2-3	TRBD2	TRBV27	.	CASTLAGGNSDTQYF	TGTGCCAGCACTCTAGCGGGGGGGAACTCAGATACGCAGTATTTT
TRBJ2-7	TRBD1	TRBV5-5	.	CASSEGQEYEQYF	TGTGCCAGCAGCGAGGGACAGGAGTACGAGCAGTACTTC
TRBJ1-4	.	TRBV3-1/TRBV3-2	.	CASSPRANVNEKLFF	TGTGCCAGCAGCCCCCGCGCAAACGTTAATGAAAAACTGTTTTTT
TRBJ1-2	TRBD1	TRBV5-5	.	CASSLVTGVGYTF	TGTGCCAGCAGCTTGGTGACAGGGGTCGGCTACACCTTC
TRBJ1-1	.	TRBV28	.	CASSTPGIRGRAFF	TGTGCCAGCAGTACACCCGGAATCAGGGGCCGCGCTTTCTTT
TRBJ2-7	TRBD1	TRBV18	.	CASGPGQGFYEQYF	TGTGCCAGTGGACCGGGACAGGGGTTCTACGAGCAGTACTTC
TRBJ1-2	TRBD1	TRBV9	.	CASSPWTGGLSNYGYTF	TGTGCCAGCAGCCCCTGGACAGGGGGCCTAAGTAACTATGGCTACACCTTC
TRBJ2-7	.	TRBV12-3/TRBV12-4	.	CASSQAQGRQYF	TGTGCCAGCAGTCAAGCCCAGGGGAGGCAGTACTTC
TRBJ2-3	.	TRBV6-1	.	CASSEGVGRGGRDTQYF	TGTGCCAGCAGTGAAGGGGTGGGCAGGGGTGGTAGAGATACGCAGTATTTT
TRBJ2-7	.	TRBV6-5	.	CASSYRGAPNEQYF	TGTGCCAGCAGTTACAGGGGTGCCCCAAACGAGCAGTACTTC
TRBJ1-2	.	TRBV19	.	CATEDRGAGGYTF	TGTGCCACCGAGGATCGGGGGGCGGGCGGCTACACCTTC
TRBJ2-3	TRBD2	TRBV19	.	CASSRPLAATDTQYF	TGTGCCAGTAGCCGCCCACTAGCGGCCACAGATACGCAGTATTTT
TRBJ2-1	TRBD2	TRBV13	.	CASSLPALAGVFRHNEQFF	TGTGCCAGCAGCCTCCCGGCACTAGCGGGAGTCTTCCGGCACAATGAGCAGTTCTTC
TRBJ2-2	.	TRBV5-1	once	CASSRNGGRDPGELFF	TGCGCCAGCAGCCGGAACGGGGGCAGGGACCCCGGGGAGCTGTTTTTT
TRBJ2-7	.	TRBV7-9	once	CASSLEQREQYF	TGTGCCAGCAGCCTAGAACAACGCGAGCAGTACTTC
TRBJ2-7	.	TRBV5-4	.	CASSLVGVKGEQYF	TGTGCCAGCAGCTTGGTGGGAGTAAAGGGCGAGCAGTACTTC
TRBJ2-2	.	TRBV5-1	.	CASSFHGELFF	TGCGCCAGCAGCTTCCACGGGGAGCTGTTTTTT
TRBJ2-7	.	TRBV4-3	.	CASSQVVADSYEQYF	TGCGCCAGCAGCCAAGTGGTGGCAGACTCCTACGAGCAGTACTTC
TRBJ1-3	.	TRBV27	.	CASSMSGIRDTIYF	TGTGCCAGCAGTATGTCCGGAATCCGGGACACCATATATTTT
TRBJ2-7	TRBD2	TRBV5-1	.	CASSLVLTSGTPYEQYF	TGCGCCAGCAGCTTGGTGCTGACTAGCGGTACCCCCTACGAGCAGTACTTC
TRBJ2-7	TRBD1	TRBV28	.	CASWTGGHYEQYF	TGTGCCAGCTGGACAGGGGGACACTACGAGCAGTACTTC
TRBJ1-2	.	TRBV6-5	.	CASTNRDLTNRYTF	TGTGCCAGCACTAACCGGGACTTGACTAATCGCTACACCTTC
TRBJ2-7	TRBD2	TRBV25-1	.	CASTGAGGSEQYF	TGTGCCAGCACAGGGGCGGGAGGTTCCGAGCAGTACTTC
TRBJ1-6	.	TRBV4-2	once	CASSQETGLSYNSPLHF	TGTGCCAGCAGCCAAGAAACGGGGCTTTCCTATAATTCACCCCTCCACTTT
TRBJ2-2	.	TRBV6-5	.	CAGGQTNTGELFF	TGTGCCGGGGGGCAGACAAACACCGGGGAGCTGTTTTTT
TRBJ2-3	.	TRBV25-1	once	CASSEWGGRLSDTQYF	TGTGCCAGCAGTGAATGGGGGGGGCGCTTATCAGATACGCAGTATTTT
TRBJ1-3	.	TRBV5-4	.	CASSLAGNSGNTIYF	TGTGCCAGCAGCTTGGCAGGCAACTCTGGAAACACCATATATTTT
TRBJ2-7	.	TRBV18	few	CASSPKLATGHEQYF	TGTGCCAGCTCACCAAAATTAGCAACAGGCCACGAGCAGTACTTC
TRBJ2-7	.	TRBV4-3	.	CASSQGLGGGTYEQYF	TGCGCCAGCAGCCAAGGATTGGGAGGGGGAACCTACGAGCAGTACTTC
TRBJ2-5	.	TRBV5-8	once	CASSQGVQETQYF	TGTGCCAGCAGCCAGGGAGTCCAAGAGACCCAGTACTTC
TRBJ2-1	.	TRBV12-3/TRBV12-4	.	CASSPWSEQFF	TGTGCCAGCAGCCCGTGGAGTGAGCAGTTCTTC
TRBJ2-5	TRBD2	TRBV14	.	CASSKGLTETQYF	TGTGCCAGCAGCAAGGGACTAACAGAGACCCAGTACTTC
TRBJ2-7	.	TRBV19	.	CASSDPGFSSYEQYF	TGTGCCAGTAGTGACCCGGGATTTAGCTCCTACGAGCAGTACTTC
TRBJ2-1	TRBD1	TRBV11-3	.	CASSKNRAPGGEQFF	TGTGCCAGCAGTAAAAACCGGGCCCCAGGGGGTGAGCAGTTCTTC
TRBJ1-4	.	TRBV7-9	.	CASSRRDPTEKLFF	TGTGCCAGCAGCCGCCGGGACCCGACTGAAAAACTGTTTTTT
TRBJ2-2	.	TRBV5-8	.	CASSWTNGELFF	TGTGCCAGCAGTTGGACGAACGGGGAGCTGTTTTTT
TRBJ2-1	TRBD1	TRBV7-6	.	CASSTQGDGEQFF	TGTGCCAGCAGCACACAGGGGGACGGTGAGCAGTTCTTC
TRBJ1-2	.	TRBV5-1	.	CASSQGTPRGGYTF	TGCGCCAGCAGCCAAGGGACGCCTCGTGGTGGCTACACCTTC
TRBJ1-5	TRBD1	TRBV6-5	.	CASSSGQTGQPQHF	TGTGCCAGCAGTTCGGGACAGACGGGTCAGCCCCAGCATTTT
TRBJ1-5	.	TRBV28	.	CASSLLFGPQHF	TGTGCCAGCAGTTTATTGTTTGGGCCCCAGCATTTT
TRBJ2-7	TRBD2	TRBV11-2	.	CASRQLAGVYEQYF	TGTGCCAGCAGGCAGCTAGCGGGAGTCTACGAGCAGTACTTC